This TCR beta chain was observed in a study of blood T cell repertoires in COVID-19. Germline V gene lookup returns CDR1 SGDLS and CDR2 YYNGEE. The CDR3 has 14 amino acids. V lost 2 bases, J lost 4 bases, and 0 bases stayed unmatched. Using immunoSEQ multiplex PCR, the repertoire was profiled, and TCRdb retains in-frame clones only, with some absent. This sample has a few hundred thousand clones; 87% occur once, and the top ten carry around 3%. This sequence originates from a woman aged 25 to 39 who had recovered from COVID-19. The specimen sequenced was PBMCs or T cells enriched from blood (not recorded which). The rearrangement links TRBV9 to TRBJ2-7; 13 nucleotides match TRBD2. The CDR3 region is CASSVGLAGYEQYF. As DNA, the CDR3 is TGTGCCAGCAGCGTGGGACTAGCGGGGTACGAGCAGTACTTC.